Below are 10 T cell receptor beta chains sequenced from a single sample in a study of shared clonotypes between healthy human individuals. Using immunoSEQ multiplex PCR, the repertoire was profiled, and TCRdb retains in-frame clones only, with some absent. The sample has some 2,500,000 clones; about nine tenths are singletons. Sequencing was done on a sample of naive CD4+ T cells from PBMCs. Subset noted: CD45RA+ positively selected. The receptors were gathered from a man aged 18 to 35 in good health. Some clones in this sample may be carry-over from other donors' samples.

This clone was picked up one time. The chain recombines TRBV6-5 with TRBJ2-1, with TRBD1 identical over 7 bases. V lost 6 bases, J lost 8 bases, and 10 bases stayed unmatched. The germline CDR1 and CDR2 sequences are MNHEY and SVGAGI. The CDR3 covers 14 residues. CDR3 sequence reads: CASSPTRQGDEQFF. As DNA, the CDR3 is TGTGCCAGCAGCCCCACTAGACAGGGCGATGAGCAGTTCTTC.

The genes are TRBV5-4 and TRBJ2-5; 8 bases map to TRBD2. This CDR3 has 15 residues. V lost 1 base and J lost 5; bases outside the gene matches: 7. Germline V lookup: CDR1 SGHNT, CDR2 YYREEE (reference sequence). CDR3 loop: CASSLRAGAPETQYF. CDR3 DNA sequence: TGTGCCAGCAGCTTGCGAGCGGGGGCCCCCGAGACCCAGTACTTC.

CDR3 in DNA: TGTGCCAGCAGCCTGATAGGTCCATTTTCCACCGGGGAGCTGTTTTTT. Residues: CASSLIGPFSTGELFF. The chain combines TRBV14 with TRBJ2-2; D not certain. The CDR3 runs 16 residues. V was cut by 4 bases and J by 4 bases, with 16 bases left in between. Germline CDR1 and CDR2: SGHDN and FVKESK.

The gene calls are TRBV11-3 and TRBJ1-1, with D perhaps TRBD1 (6 bases). Germline V gives CDR1 SGHNT, CDR2 YENEEA. V gave up 1 base and J gave up 11 bases, with 11 bases separating them. The CDR3 is 12 residues long. The CDR3 DNA sequence: TGTGCCAGCAGCTTAGCGGCAGGGGAGGCTTTCTTT. It translates to CASSLAAGEAFF.

Comment on this clone: At the DNA level, this CDR3 is encoded by other sequences in the same sample as well. The chain links TRBV6-6 to TRBJ1-4; TRBD1 matches 9 bases. V shed 2 bases, J shed 7 bases, and the junction held 5 bases outside the gene matches. There are 15 residues in the CDR3. In germline, CDR1 is MNHNY, CDR2 SVGAGI (reference sequence). As DNA, the CDR3 is TGTGCCAGCAGTTACACGGACAGGGGCAGTGAAAAACTGTTTTTT. This translates into CASSYTDRGSEKLFF.

The rearrangement uses TRBV7-9 and TRBJ2-1, with TRBD2 matching 10 bases. Germline CDR1 is SEHNR and CDR2 is FQNEAQ (reference sequence). CDR3 length equals 16 residues. V lost 4 bases, J lost 5 bases, and 8 bases stayed unmatched. Here the CDR3 reads CASSSRAGGPDNEQFF. CDR3 in DNA: TGTGCCAGCAGCTCACGAGCGGGAGGGCCTGACAATGAGCAGTTCTTC.

This chain joins TRBV6-6 and TRBJ1-1; a weak D match, TRBD1 (5 bases). The germline gives CDR1 MNHNY, CDR2 SVGAGI (reference sequence). The CDR3 is 13 residues long. Trimming took off 2 bases at V and 4 bases at J, with 8 bases between the two ends. The CDR3 nucleotides are TGTGCCAGCAGTTACCCGGGGCGCACTGAAGCTTTCTTT. As protein: CASSYPGRTEAFF.

The chain links TRBV7-6 to TRBJ2-3; a weak D match, TRBD1 (5 bases). Trimming pared 4 bases from V and 1 base from J, leaving 18 bases between. The germline V gene encodes CDR1 SGHVS and CDR2 FNYEAQ. The CDR3 is 17 amino acids. The CDR3 loop reads CASSYQGGYSGTDTQYF. Written as DNA, the CDR3 is TGTGCCAGCAGCTACCAGGGCGGATACTCGGGCACAGATACGCAGTATTTT.

This clone was recorded once. The rearrangement uses TRBV5-1 and TRBJ1-5, with D unclear. The CDR3 contains 13 residues. Germline CDR1 is SGHRS and CDR2 is YFSETQ. Trimming took 1 base from V and 5 from J, leaving 7 bases between them. DNA of the CDR3: TGCGCCAGCAGCTTGTATGGGGATCAGCCCCAGCATTTT. This gives the protein CASSLYGDQPQHF.

The chain recombines TRBV5-1 with TRBJ2-1; 9 positions agree with TRBD2. V shed 0 bases, J shed 8 bases, and the junction held 6 bases outside the gene matches. Germline values: CDR1 SGHRS, CDR2 YFSETQ. The CDR3 spans 15 residues. CDR3 in amino acids: CASSLDGGRADEQFF. The CDR3 region has the DNA TGCGCCAGCAGCTTGGATGGCGGGAGGGCCGATGAGCAGTTCTTC. The variable domain in full, with the rest retrieved from reference TRBV5-1 and TRBJ2-1, is KAGVTQTPRYLIKTRGQQVTLSCSPISGHRSVSWYQQTPGQGLQFLFEYFSETQRNKGNFPGRFSGRQFSNSRSEMNVSTLELGDSALYLCASSLDGGRADEQFFGPGTRLTVL.